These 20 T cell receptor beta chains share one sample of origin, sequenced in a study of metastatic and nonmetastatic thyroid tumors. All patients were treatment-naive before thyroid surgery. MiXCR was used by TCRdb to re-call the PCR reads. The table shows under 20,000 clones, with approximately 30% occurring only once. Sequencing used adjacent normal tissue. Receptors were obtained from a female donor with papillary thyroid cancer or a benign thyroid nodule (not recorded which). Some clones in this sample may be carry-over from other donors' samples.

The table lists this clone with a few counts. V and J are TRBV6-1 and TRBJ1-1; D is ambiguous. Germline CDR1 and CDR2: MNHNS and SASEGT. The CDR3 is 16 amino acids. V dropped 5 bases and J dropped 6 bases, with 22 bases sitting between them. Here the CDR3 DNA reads TGTGCCAGCAGTAACGGCGCACTGGCCTCTGACGCTGAAGCTTTCTTT. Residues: CASSNGALASDAEAFF.

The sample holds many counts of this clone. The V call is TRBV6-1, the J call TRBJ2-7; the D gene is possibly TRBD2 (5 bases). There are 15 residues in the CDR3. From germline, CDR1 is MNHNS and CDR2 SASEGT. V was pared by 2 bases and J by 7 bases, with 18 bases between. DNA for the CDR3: TGTGCCAGCAGTGAACGGGGAGCTTTCCCTTGGGAGCAGTACTTC. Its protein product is CASSERGAFPWEQYF.

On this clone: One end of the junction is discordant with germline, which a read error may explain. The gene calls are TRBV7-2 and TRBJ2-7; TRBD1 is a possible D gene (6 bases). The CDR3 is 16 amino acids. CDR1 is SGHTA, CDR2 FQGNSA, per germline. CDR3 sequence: CASILATGTLSYEQYF. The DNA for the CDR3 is TGTGCCAGCATCTTAGCCACGGGGACACTCTCCTACGAGCAGTACTTC.

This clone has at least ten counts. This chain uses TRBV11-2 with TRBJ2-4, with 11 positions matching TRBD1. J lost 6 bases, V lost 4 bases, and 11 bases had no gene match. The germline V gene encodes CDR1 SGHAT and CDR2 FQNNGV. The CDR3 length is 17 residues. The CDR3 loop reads CASSSLRGQGERNIQYF. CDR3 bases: TGTGCCAGCAGCTCACTCCGGGGACAGGGGGAAAGAAACATTCAGTACTTC.

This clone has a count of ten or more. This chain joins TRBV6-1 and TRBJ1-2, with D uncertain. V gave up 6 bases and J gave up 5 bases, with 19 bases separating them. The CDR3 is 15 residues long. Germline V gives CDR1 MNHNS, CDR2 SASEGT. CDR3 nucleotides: TGTGCCAGCAGAGACCATGGGCAACGCGGATATGGCTACACCTTC. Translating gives CASRDHGQRGYGYTF.

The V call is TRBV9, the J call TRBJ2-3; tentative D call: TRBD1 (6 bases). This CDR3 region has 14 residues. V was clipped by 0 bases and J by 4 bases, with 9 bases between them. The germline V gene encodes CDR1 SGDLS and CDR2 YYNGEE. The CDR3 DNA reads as TGTGCCAGCAGCGTAGGTGGACAGCCAGATACGCAGTATTTT. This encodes CASSVGGQPDTQYF.

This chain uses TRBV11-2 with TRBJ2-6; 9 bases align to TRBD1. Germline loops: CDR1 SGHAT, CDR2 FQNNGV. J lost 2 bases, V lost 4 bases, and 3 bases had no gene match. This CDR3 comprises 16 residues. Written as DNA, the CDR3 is TGTGCCAGCAGCTCAAGACAGGGGGCTGGGGCCAACGTCCTGACTTTC. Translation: CASSSRQGAGANVLTF. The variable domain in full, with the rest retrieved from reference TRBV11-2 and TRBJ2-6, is EAGVAQSPRYKIIEKRQSVAFWCNPISGHATLYWYQQILGQGPKLLIQFQNNGVVDDSQLPKDRFSAERLKGVDSTLKIQPAKLEDSAVYLCASSSRQGAGANVLTFGAGSRLTVL.

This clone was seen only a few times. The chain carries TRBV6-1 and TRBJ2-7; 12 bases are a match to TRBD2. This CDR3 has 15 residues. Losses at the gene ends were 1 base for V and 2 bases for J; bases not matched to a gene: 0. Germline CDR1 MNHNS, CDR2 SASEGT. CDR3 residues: CASSEGTSGAYEQYF. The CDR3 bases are TGTGCCAGCAGTGAAGGGACTAGCGGGGCCTACGAGCAGTACTTC.

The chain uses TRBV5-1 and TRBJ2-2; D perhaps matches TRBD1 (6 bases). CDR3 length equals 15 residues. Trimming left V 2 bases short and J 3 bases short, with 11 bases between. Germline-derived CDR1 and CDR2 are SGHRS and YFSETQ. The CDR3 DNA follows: TGCGCCAGCAGCTTACAGGGCGGGTACACCGGGGAGCTGTTTTTT. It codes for CASSLQGGYTGELFF.

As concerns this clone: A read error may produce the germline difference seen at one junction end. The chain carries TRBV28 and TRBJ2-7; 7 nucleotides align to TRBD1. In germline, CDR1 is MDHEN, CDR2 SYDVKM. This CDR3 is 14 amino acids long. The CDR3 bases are TGTGCCAGCGGTTTTCGACAGGGAAGGAACGAGCAGTACTTC. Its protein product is CASGFRQGRNEQYF.

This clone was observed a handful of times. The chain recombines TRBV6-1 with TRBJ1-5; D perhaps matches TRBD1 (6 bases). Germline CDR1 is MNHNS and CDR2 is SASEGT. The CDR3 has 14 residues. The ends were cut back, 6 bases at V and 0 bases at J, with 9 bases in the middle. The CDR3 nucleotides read TGTGCCAGCAGGGACAGCAATAGCAATCAGCCCCAGCATTTT. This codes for CASRDSNSNQPQHF.

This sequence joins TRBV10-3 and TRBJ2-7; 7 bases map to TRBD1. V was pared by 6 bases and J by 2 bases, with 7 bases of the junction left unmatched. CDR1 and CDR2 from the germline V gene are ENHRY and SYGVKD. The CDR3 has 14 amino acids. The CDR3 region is CAIRDSTGTYEQYF. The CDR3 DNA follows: TGTGCCATCAGGGACTCGACAGGGACCTACGAGCAGTACTTC.

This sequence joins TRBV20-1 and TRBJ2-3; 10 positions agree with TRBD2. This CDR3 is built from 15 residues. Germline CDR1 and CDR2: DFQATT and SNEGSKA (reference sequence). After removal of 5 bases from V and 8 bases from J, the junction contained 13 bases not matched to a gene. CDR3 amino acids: CSAPEREGWLGTQYF. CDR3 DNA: TGCAGTGCTCCCGAGCGGGAGGGTTGGTTAGGTACGCAGTATTTT.

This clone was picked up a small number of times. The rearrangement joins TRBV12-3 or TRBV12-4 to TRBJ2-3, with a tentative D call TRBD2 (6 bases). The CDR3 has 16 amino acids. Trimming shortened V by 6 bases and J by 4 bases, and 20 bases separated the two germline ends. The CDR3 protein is CASSPSEGGESDTQYF. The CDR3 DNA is TGTGCCAGCAGCCCTTCTGAGGGAGGAGAGTCAGATACGCAGTATTTT.

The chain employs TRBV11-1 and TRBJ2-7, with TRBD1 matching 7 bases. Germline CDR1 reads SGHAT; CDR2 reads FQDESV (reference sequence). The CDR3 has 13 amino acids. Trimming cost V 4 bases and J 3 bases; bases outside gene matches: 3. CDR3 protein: CASSWDSRYEQYF. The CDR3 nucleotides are TGTGCCAGCAGCTGGGACAGTCGCTACGAGCAGTACTTC. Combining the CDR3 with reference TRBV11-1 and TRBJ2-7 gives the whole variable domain EAEVAQSPRYKITEKSQAVAFWCDPISGHATLYWYRQILGQGPELLVQFQDESVVDDSQLPKDRFSAERLKGVDSTLKIQPAELGDSAMYLCASSWDSRYEQYFGPGTRLTVT.

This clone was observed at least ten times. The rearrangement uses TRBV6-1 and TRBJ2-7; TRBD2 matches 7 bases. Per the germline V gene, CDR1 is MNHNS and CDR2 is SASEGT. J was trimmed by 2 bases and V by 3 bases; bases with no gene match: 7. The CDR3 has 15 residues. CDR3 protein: CASSEAAGAAYEQYF. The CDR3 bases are TGTGCCAGCAGTGAGGCGGCGGGAGCGGCCTACGAGCAGTACTTC.

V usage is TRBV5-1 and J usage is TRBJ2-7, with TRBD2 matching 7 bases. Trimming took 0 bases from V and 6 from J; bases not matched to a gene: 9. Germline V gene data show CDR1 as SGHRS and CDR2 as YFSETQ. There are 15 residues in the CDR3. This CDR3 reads CASSLGDYSSSEQYF. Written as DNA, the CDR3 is TGCGCCAGCAGCTTGGGGGACTACAGCTCTAGCGAGCAGTACTTC.

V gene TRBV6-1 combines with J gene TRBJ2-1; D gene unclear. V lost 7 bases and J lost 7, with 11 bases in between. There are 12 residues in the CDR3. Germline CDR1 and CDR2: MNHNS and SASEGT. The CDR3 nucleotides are TGTGCCAGCAAAAACCGACTTAATGAGCAGTTCTTC. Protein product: CASKNRLNEQFF.

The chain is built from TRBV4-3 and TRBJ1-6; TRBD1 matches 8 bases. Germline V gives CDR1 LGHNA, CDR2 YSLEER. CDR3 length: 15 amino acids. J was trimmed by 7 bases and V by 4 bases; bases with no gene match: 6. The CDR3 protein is CASSLQGQGNSPLHF. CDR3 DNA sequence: TGCGCCAGCAGCCTACAAGGACAGGGAAATTCACCCCTCCACTTT.

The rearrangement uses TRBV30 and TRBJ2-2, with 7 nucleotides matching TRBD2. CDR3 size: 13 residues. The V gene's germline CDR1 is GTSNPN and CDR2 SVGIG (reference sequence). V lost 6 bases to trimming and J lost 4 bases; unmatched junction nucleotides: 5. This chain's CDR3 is CACYQRGTGELFF. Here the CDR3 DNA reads TGTGCCTGCTATCAGCGGGGCACCGGGGAGCTGTTTTTT.